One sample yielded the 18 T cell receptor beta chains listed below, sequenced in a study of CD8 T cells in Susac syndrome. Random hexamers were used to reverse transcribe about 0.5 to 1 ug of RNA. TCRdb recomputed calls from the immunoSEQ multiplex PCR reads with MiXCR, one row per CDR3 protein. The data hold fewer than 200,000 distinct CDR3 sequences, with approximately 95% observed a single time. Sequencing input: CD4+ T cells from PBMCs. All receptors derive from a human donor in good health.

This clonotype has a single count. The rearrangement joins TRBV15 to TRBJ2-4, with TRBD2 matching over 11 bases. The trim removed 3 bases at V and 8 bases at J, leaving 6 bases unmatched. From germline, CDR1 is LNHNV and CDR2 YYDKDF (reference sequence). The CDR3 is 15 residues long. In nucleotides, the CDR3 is TGTGCCACCAGCAGCCTAGCGGGAGGCGGGGACATTCAGTACTTC. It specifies CATSSLAGGGDIQYF. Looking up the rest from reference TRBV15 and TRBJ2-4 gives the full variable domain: DAMVIQNPRYQVTQFGKPVTLSCSQTLNHNVMYWYQQKSSQAPKLLFHYYDKDFNNEADTPDNFQSRRPNTSFCFLDIRSPGLGDTAMYLCATSSLAGGGDIQYFGAGTRLSVL.

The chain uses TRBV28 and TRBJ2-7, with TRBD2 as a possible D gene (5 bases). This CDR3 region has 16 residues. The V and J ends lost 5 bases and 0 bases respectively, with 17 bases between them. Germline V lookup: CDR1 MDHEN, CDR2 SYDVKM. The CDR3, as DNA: TGTGCCAGCAGTCGAGCGGTACCTCGACCCTCCTACGAGCAGTACTTC. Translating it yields CASSRAVPRPSYEQYF.

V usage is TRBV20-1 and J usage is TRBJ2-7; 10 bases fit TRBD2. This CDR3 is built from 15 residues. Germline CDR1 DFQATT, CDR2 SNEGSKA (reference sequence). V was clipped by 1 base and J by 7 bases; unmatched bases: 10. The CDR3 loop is CSARVGTSAREEQYF. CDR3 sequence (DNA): TGCAGTGCTAGAGTCGGGACTAGCGCTAGAGAAGAGCAGTACTTC.

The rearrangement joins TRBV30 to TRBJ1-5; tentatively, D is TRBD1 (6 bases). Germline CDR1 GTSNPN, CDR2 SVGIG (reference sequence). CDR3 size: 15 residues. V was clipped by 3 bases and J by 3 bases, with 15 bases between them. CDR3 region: CAWRGLDRPNQPQHF. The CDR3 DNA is TGTGCCTGGAGGGGACTAGACAGGCCCAATCAGCCCCAGCATTTT.

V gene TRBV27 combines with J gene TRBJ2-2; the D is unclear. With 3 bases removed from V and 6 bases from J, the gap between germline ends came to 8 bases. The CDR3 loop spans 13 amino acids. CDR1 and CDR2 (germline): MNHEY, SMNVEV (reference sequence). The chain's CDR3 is CASSFPQAGELFF. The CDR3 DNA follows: TGTGCCAGCAGTTTCCCCCAAGCCGGGGAGCTGTTTTTT.

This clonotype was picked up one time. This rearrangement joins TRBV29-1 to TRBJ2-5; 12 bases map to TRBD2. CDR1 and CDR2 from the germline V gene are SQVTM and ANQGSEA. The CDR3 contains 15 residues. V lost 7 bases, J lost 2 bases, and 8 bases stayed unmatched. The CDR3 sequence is CSAGHGLAGQETQYF. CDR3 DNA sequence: TGCAGCGCCGGCCACGGACTAGCGGGACAAGAGACCCAGTACTTC.

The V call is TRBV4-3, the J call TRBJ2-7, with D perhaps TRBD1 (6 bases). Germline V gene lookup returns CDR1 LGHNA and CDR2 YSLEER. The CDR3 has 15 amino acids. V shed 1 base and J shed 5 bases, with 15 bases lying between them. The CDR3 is CASSQAWDNQDEQYF. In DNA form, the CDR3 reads TGCGCCAGCAGCCAAGCCTGGGACAACCAAGACGAGCAGTACTTC.

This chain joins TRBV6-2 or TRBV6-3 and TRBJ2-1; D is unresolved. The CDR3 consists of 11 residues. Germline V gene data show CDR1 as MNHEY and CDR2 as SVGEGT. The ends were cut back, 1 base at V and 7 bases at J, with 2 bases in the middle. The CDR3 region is CASSYWNEQFF. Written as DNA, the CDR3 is TGTGCCAGCAGTTACTGGAATGAGCAGTTCTTC.

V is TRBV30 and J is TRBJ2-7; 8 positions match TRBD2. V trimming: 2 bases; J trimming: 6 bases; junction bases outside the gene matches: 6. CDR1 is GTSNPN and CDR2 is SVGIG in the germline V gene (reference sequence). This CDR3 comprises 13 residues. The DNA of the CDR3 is TGTGCCTGGAGTTTTGGGCTAGCGGGCGAGCAGTACTTC. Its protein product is CAWSFGLAGEQYF.

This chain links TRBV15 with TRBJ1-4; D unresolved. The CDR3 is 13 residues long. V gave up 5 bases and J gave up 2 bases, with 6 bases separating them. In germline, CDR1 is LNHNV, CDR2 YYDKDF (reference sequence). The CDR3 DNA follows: TGTGCCACCAGCGGCCAGACTAATGAAAAACTGTTTTTT. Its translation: CATSGQTNEKLFF.

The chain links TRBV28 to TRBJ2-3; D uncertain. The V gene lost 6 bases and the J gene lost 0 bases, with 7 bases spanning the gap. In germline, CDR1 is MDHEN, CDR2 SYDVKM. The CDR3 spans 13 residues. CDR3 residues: CASRGISTDTQYF. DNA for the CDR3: TGTGCCAGCAGAGGGATTAGCACAGATACGCAGTATTTT.

The CDR3 DNA sequence: TGCAGTGCGTACAGCACCGGGGAGCTGTTTTTT. Its protein product is CSAYSTGELFF. This rearrangement joins TRBV20-1 to TRBJ2-2; D gene unclear. Germline CDR1 and CDR2: DFQATT and SNEGSKA (reference sequence). The CDR3 sequence is 11 residues long. Trimming cost V 6 bases and J 4 bases, with 6 bases left between them.

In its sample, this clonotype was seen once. DNA of the CDR3: TGTGCCAGCAGCCATCGACAGGTCTCCGGCTACACCTTC. Its translation: CASSHRQVSGYTF. This chain uses TRBV3-1 with TRBJ1-2, with D perhaps TRBD1 (6 bases). With 3 bases removed from V and 8 bases from J, the gap between germline ends came to 13 bases. Germline assignment: CDR1 LGHDT and CDR2 YNNKEL (reference sequence). The CDR3 is made up of 13 amino acids.

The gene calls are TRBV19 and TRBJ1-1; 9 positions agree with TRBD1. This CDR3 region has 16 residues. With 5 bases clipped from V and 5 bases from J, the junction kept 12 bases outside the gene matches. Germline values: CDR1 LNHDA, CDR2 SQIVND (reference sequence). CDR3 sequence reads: CASSFDLGTGFTEAFF. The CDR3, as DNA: TGTGCCAGTAGTTTCGACCTAGGGACAGGGTTTACTGAAGCTTTCTTT.

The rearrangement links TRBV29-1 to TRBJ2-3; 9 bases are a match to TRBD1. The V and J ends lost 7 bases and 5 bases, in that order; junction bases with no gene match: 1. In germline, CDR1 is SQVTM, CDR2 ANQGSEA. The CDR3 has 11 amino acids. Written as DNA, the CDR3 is TGCAGCGCGACAGGGGGAGATACGCAGTATTTT. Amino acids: CSATGGDTQYF.

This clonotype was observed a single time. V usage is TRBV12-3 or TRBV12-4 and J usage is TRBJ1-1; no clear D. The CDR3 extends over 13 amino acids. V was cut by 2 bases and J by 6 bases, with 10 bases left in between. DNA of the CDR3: TGTGCCAGCAGTTTACACGGGAGACCTGAAGCTTTCTTT. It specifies CASSLHGRPEAFF.

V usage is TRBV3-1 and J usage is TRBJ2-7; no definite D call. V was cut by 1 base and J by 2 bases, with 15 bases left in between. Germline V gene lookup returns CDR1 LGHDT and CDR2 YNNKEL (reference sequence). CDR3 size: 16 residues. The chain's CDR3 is CASSQVRVGRTYEQYF. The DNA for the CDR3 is TGTGCCAGCAGCCAAGTTCGGGTGGGCCGGACCTACGAGCAGTACTTC.

The CDR3 DNA sequence: TGCAGCGTTGTCGGGCCATACTACGAGCAGTACTTC. Residues: CSVVGPYYEQYF. This chain uses TRBV29-1 with TRBJ2-7; no clear D gene. The ends were cut back, 4 bases at V and 3 bases at J, with 10 bases in the middle. Per the germline V gene, CDR1 is SQVTM and CDR2 is ANQGSEA. The CDR3 loop spans 12 amino acids.